Given below is one T cell receptor beta chain in context. Measured with immunoSEQ multiplex PCR; TCRdb has only the in-frame clones, and not every one. The data hold roughly 100,000 clones, with roughly 86% observed a single time. The source of the sample is a study of blood T cell repertoires in COVID-19. Across the whole study: Sites across the United States, Italy and Spain contributed samples from acute and convalescent COVID-19. T cells, B-cell-depleted T cells, or PBMCs provided the cDNA or gDNA that served as material.

The clonotype comes from a man aged 40-55 years with active or convalescent COVID-19. Sequenced sample: peripheral blood.

CDR3 DNA: TGCAGTGCTAGTAGGGACAGGGGCACTGAAGCTTTCTTT. It specifies CSASRDRGTEAFF. The J gene is TRBJ1-1, the V gene TRBV20-1; 10 bases are a match to TRBD1. The CDR3 has 13 residues. V was pared by 3 bases and J by 4 bases, with 2 bases of the junction left unmatched. CDR1 is DFQATT, CDR2 SNEGSKA, per germline (reference sequence).